This record concerns one T cell receptor beta chain sequence. These data originate in a study of a mutant IDH1 vaccine in newly diagnosed glioma. V lost 4 bases and J 0 bases, leaving 13 bases between the germline ends. The CDR3 is made up of 15 amino acids. Germline-derived CDR1 and CDR2 are MNHNY and SVGAGI (reference sequence). The data were produced by immunoSEQ multiplex PCR, yet TCRdb's version contains in-frame clones alone and is incomplete. This sample has tens of thousands of clones, with 83% found just once. Indicated time point: baseline, week 1 (first vaccination visit). Treatment described: pre-vaccination baseline after standard-of-care therapy.

The sample was PBMCs, taken from a glioma patient treated with radiotherapy, temozolomide or both. The gene calls are TRBV6-6 and TRBJ2-7; possible D gene TRBD1, 5 bases. The receptor was derived from a woman in her 50s with glioma. The DNA of the CDR3 is TGTGCCAGCAGTTTTCAGATGGGGCTCTCCTACGAGCAGTACTTC. It translates to CASSFQMGLSYEQYF.